This TCR beta chain appears in the sequencing data of a study of T cell responses to AZD1222 COVID-19 vaccine. A single count supports this clone. Assay used: immunoSEQ multiplex PCR; TCRdb lists only in-frame clones, some missing. In the table there are 150,000 to 160,000 clones, more than 75% of which are singletons. Germline loops: CDR1 SGHTA, CDR2 FQGNSA. This CDR3 is built from 14 residues. Trimming took 5 bases from V and 6 from J; bases not matched to a gene: 6. The V call is TRBV7-2, the J call TRBJ2-2; TRBD1 matches 7 bases. The clonotype originates from an adult in good health. The material was peripheral blood, obtained on day 0 of AZD1222 vaccination. CDR3 in amino acids: CASSPRQGPGELFF. The CDR3 DNA is TGTGCCAGCAGCCCGAGACAGGGACCCGGGGAGCTGTTTTTT.